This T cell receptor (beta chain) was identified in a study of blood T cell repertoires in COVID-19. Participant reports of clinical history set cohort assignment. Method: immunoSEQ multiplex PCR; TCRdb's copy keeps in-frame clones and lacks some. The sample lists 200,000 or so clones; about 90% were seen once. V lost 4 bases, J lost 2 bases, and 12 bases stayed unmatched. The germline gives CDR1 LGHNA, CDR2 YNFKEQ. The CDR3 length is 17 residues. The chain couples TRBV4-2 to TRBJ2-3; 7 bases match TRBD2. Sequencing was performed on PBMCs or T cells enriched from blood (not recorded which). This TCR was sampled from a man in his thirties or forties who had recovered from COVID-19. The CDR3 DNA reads TGTGCCAGCAGCCCGCGTCCTAGCGGCCAAACCACAGATACGCAGTATTTT. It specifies CASSPRPSGQTTDTQYF.